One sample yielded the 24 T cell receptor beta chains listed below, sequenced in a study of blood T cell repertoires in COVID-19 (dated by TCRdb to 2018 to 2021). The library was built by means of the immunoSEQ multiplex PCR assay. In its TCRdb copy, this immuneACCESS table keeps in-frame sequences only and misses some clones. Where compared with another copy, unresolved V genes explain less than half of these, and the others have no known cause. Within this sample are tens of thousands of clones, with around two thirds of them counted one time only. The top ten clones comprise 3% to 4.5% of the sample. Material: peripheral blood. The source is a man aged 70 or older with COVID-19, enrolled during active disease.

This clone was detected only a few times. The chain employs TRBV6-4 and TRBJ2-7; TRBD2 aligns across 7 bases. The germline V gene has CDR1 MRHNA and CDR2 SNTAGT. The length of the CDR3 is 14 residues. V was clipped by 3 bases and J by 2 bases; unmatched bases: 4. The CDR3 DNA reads TGTGCCAGCAGTGAGGCTAGCGGCCCCTACGAGCAGTACTTC. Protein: CASSEASGPYEQYF.

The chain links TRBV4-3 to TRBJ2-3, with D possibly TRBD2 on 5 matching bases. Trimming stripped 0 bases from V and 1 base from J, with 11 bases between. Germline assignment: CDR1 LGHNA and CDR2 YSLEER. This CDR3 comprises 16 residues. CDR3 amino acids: CASSQDGLEGTDTQYF. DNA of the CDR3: TGCGCCAGCAGCCAAGACGGGTTGGAGGGCACAGATACGCAGTATTTT.

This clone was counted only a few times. CDR3 bases: TGTGCCAGCAGCCAAGGGACTATATACGAGCAGTACTTC. It is translated as CASSQGTIYEQYF. The gene calls are TRBV3-1 (or the pseudogene TRBV3-2) and TRBJ2-7; TRBD2 might be the D (6 bases). From germline, CDR1 is LGHDT and CDR2 YNNKEL (reference sequence). Trimming removed 1 base at V and 4 bases at J, with 8 bases between. The CDR3 length is 13 residues.

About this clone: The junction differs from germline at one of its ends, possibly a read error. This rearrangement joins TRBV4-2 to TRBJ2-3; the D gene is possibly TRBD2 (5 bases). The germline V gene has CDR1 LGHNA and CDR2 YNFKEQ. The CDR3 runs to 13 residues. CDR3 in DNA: TGTGCCAGCAGCCAAGATAGGACTCATCCACCGCATTTT. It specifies CASSQDRTHPPHF.

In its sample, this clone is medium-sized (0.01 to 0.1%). Here the CDR3 DNA reads TGTGCCAGCAGCCCTCGAGGCTGGGACAGGGGGGAGAGTGGAACTAATGAAAAACTGTTTTTT. Translation gives CASSPRGWDRGESGTNEKLFF. The chain employs TRBV4-2 and TRBJ1-4; 11 nucleotides align to TRBD1. The CDR3 has 21 amino acids. Losses at the gene ends were 4 bases for V and 1 base for J; bases not matched to a gene: 17. In germline, CDR1 is LGHNA, CDR2 YNFKEQ.

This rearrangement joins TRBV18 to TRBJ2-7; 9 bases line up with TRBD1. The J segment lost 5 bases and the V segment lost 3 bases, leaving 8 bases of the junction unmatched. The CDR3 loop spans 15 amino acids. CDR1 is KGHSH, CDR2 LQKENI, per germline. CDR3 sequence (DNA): TGTGCCAGCTCACCTTTCGACAGGGGGTCGAACGAGCAGTACTTC. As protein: CASSPFDRGSNEQYF. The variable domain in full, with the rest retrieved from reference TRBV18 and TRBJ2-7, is NAGVMQNPRHLVRRRGQEARLRCSPMKGHSHVYWYRQLPEEGLKFMVYLQKENIIDESGMPKERFSAEFPKEGPSILRIQQVVRGDSAAYFCASSPFDRGSNEQYFGPGTRLTVT.

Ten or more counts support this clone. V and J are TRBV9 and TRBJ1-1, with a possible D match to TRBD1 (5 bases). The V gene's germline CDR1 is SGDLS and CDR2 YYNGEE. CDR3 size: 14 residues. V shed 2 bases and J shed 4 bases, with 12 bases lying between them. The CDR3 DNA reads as TGTGCCAGCAGCGTGGGCAGGGTTGTCACTGAAGCTTTCTTT. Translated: CASSVGRVVTEAFF.

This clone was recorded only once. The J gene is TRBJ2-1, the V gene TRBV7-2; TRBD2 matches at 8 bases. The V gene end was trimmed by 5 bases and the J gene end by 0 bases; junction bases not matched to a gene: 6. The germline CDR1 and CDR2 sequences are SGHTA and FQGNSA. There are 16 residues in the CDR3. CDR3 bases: TGTGCCAGCAGCCCCGGGGCGGGAGGCTCCTACAATGAGCAGTTCTTC. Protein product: CASSPGAGGSYNEQFF. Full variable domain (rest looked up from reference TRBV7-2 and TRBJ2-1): GAGVSQSPSNKVTEKGKDVELRCDPISGHTALYWYRQSLGQGLEFLIYFQGNSAPDKSGLPSDRFSAERTGGSVSTLTIQRTQQEDSAVYLCASSPGAGGSYNEQFFGPGTRLTVL.

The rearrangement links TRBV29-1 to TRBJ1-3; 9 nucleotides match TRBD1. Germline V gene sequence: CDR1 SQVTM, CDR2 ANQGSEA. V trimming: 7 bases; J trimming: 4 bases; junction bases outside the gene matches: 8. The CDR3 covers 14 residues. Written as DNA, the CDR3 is TGCAGCGCAACCGGGACAGGGAACGGAAACACCATATATTTT. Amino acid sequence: CSATGTGNGNTIYF.

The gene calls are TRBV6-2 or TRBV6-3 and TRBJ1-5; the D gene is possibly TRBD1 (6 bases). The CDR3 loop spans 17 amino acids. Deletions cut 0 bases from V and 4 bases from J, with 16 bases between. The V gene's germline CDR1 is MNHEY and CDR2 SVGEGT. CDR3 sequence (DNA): TGTGCCAGCAGTTACTCGACTACAGGGCCTGGGAATCAGCCCCAGCATTTT. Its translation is CASSYSTTGPGNQPQHF.

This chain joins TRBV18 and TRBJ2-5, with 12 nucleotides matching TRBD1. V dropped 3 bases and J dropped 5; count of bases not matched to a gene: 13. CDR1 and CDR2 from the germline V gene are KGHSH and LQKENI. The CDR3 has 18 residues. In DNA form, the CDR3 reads TGTGCCAGCTCACCCCTCGGGACAGGGGGCCATTATTTTGAGACCCAGTACTTC. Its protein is CASSPLGTGGHYFETQYF.

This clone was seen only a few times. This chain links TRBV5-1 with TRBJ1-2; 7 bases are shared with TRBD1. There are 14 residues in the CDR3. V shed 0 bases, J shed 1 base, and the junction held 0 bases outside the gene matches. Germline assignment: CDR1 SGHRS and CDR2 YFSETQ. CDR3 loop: CASSLGQGNYGYTF. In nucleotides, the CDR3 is TGCGCCAGCAGCTTGGGACAGGGTAACTATGGCTACACCTTC.

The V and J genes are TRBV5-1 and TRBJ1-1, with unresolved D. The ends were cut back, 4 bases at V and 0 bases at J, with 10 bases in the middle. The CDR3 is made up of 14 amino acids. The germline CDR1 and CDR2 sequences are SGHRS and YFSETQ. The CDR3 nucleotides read TGCGCCAGCAGCGCGAATACAGTGAACACTGAAGCTTTCTTT. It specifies CASSANTVNTEAFF.

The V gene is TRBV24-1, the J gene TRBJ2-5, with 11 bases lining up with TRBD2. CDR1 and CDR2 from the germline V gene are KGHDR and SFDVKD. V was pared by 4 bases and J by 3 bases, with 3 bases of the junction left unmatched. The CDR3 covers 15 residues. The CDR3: CATSDTGLAEETQYF. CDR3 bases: TGTGCCACCAGTGACACGGGACTAGCGGAAGAGACCCAGTACTTC.

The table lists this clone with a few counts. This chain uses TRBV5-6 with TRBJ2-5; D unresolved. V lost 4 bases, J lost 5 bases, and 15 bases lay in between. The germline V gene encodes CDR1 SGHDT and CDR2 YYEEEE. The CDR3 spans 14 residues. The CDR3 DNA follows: TGTGCCAGCAGCAGGAGACCCCCTCGGGAGACCCAGTACTTC. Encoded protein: CASSRRPPRETQYF.

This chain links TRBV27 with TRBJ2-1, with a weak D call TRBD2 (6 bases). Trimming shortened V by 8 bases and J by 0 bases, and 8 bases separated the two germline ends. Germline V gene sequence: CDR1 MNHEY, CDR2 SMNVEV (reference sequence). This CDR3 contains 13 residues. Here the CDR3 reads CASSGASYNEQFF. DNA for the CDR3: TGTGCCAGCTCGGGAGCCTCCTACAATGAGCAGTTCTTC.

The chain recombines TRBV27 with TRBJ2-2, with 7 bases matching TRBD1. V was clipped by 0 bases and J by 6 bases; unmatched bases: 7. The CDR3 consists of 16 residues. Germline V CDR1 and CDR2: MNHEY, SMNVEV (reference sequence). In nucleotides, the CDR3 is TGTGCCAGCAGTTTATCGGGGACAGCTTCTCCCGGGGAGCTGTTTTTT. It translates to CASSLSGTASPGELFF.

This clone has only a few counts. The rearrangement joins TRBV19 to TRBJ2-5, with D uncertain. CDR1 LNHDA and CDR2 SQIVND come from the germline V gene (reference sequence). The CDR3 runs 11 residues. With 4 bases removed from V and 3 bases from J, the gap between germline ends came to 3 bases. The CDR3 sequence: CASSTEETQYF. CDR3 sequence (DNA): TGTGCCAGTAGTACGGAAGAGACCCAGTACTTC.

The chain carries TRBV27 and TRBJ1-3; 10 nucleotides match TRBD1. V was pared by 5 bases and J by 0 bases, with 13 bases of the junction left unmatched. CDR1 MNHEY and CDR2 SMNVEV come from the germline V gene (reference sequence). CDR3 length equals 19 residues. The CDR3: CASSTSPDRGAISGNTIYF. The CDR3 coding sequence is TGTGCCAGCAGTACGTCCCCGGACAGGGGGGCGATCTCTGGAAACACCATATATTTT.

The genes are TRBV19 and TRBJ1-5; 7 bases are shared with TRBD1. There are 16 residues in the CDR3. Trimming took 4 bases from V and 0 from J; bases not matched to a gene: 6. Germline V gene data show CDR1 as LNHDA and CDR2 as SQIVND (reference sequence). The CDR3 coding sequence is TGTGCCAGTAGTACACAGGGGACTTATAGCAATCAGCCCCAGCATTTT. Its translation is CASSTQGTYSNQPQHF.

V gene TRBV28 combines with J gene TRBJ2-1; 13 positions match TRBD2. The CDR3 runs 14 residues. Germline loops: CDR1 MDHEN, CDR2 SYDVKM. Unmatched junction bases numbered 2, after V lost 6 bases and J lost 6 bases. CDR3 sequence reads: CASSGLAGVNEQFF. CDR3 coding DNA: TGTGCCAGCAGCGGACTAGCGGGAGTCAATGAGCAGTTCTTC.

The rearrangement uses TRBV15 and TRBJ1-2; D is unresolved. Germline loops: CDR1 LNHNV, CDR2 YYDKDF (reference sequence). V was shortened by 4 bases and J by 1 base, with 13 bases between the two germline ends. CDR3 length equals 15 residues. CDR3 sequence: CATSKDPTINYGYTF. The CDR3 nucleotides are TGTGCCACCAGCAAAGACCCCACTATTAACTATGGCTACACCTTC.

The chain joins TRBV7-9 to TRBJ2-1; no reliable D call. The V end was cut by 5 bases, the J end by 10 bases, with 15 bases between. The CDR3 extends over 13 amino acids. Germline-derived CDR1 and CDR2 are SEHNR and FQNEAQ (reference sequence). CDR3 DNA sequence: TGTGCCAGCAGCCGCCCTAGGCCCCGGGAGCAGTTCTTC. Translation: CASSRPRPREQFF.

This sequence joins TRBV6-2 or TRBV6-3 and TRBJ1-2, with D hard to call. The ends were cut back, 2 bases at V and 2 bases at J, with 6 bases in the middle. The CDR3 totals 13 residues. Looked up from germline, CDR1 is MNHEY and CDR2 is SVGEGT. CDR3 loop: CASSYKRNYGYTF. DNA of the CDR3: TGTGCCAGCAGTTACAAACGGAACTATGGCTACACCTTC.